This TCR beta chain was documented in a study of OX40 agonist ivuxolimab in advanced cancers. General study findings and limits: A proportion of nonresponders additionally exhibited low normalized T-cell clonal expansion. Blood T cells, both CD4+ and CD8+, expanded clonally by week 6 at 0.1 to 3.0 mg/kg.

This clone was seen a single time. Antigen specificity is unknown. Libraries were prepared by immunoSEQ multiplex PCR; TCRdb keeps only in-frame clonotypes and omits some of them. The sample lists about 120,000 clones, more than 80% occurring once. This CDR3 has 14 amino acids. V lost 10 bases and J 2 bases, leaving 15 bases between the germline ends. Germline CDR1 LNHDA, CDR2 SQIVND (reference sequence). The material sequenced was CD4+ or CD8+ T cells sorted from blood, taken in a trial of the OX40 agonist ivuxolimab. The chain recombines TRBV19 with TRBJ1-5, with D maybe TRBD1 (5 bases). The sequence came from an adult with an advanced solid tumor such as melanoma, head and neck, liver or kidney cancer. The CDR3 DNA is TGTGCCACAGAGGGGCGGCTAGGCAATCAGCCCCAGCATTTT. Translating gives CATEGRLGNQPQHF.